This TCR beta chain comes out of a study of blood T cell repertoires in COVID-19. Measured with immunoSEQ multiplex PCR; TCRdb has only the in-frame clones, and not every one. Here the sample spans about 72,000 clones, approximately 87% being singletons. CDR1 and CDR2 (germline): WSHSY, SAAADI. The V gene end was trimmed by 6 bases and the J gene end by 3 bases; junction bases not matched to a gene: 4. CDR3 length equals 14 residues. The receptor was derived from a woman of 80 years or more with acute or convalescent COVID-19. Sequencing was performed on peripheral blood. The chain has TRBV10-2 and TRBJ2-7; 11 bases agree with TRBD1. CDR3 residues: CASSSGTGGYEQYF. The CDR3 DNA sequence: TGCGCCAGCAGCTCCGGGACAGGGGGCTACGAGCAGTACTTC.